Here is one T cell receptor (beta chain) with its context. Its specificity is unknown. 13 Jbeta primers and 60 Vbeta primers were used for the PCR. Some clones are missing from TCRdb's copy, which holds only in-frame ones; the method was immunoSEQ multiplex PCR. The table includes approximately 150,000 clones, 70% to 85% detected once. The data were taken from a study of cytomegalovirus exposure and HLA in healthy donors. As for the study in general: Samples from HLA-typed donors yielded about 85 million unique TCRs in an early data release.

Study outcomes and limitations: In a later analysis, 16,951 TCR beta sequences were associated with HLA alleles at 0.05 false discovery rate. A later analysis reportedly identified an Asian-associated ancestry cluster as carrying fewer N-insertions than the approximately 670-donor mean. Within an earlier analysis, most TCR beta V segments proved productive either about 90% or about 30% of the time.

Losses at the gene ends were 6 bases for V and 6 bases for J; bases not matched to a gene: 9. Germline-derived CDR1 and CDR2 are LNHDA and SQIVND (reference sequence). The CDR3 contains 14 residues. Material for sequencing was PBMCs. The source is a man aged 35 to 55 in good health and CMV-seronegative. This rearrangement joins TRBV19 to TRBJ2-7; the match to TRBD1 covers 9 bases. This CDR3 reads CASRKPGQGGEQYF. The CDR3 DNA reads as TGTGCCAGTAGGAAACCGGGACAGGGAGGCGAGCAGTACTTC.